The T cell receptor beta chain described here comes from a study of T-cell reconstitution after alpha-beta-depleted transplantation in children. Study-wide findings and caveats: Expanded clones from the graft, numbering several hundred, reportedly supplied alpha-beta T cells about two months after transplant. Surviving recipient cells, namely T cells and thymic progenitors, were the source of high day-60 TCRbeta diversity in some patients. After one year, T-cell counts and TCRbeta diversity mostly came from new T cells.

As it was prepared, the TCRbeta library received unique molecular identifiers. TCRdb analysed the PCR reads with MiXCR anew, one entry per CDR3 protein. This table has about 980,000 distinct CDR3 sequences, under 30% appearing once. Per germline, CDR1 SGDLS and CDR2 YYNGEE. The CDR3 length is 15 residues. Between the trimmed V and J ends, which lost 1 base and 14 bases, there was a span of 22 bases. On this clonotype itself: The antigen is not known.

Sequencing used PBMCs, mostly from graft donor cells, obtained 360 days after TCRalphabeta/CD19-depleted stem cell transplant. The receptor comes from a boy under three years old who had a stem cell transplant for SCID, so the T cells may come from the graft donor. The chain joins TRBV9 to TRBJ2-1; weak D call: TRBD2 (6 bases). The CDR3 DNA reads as TGTGCCAGCAGCGTATCCCCGCACATCAAGGAGGGAAAGTTCTTC. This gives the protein CASSVSPHIKEGKFF.